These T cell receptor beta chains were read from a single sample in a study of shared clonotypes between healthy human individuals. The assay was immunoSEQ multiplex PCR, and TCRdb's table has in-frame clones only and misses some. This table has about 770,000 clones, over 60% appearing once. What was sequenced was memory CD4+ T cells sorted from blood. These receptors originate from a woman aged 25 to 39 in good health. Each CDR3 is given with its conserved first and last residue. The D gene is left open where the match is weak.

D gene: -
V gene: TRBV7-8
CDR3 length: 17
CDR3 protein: CASSLSTGQGPQETQYF

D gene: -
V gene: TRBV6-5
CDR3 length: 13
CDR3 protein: CASSYGTNYGYTF

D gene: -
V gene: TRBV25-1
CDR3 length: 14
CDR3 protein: CASSEQGSGNTIYF

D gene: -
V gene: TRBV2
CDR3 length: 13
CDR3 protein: CASSAGETQPQHF

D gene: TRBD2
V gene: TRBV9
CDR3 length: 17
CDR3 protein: CASSPARGTSGKETQYF

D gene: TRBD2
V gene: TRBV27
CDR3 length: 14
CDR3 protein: CASSPGRVSYEQYF

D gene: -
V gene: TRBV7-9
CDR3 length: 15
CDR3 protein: CASSRRPEAGYEQYF

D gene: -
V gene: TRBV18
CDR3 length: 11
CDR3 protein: CASSPEETQYF

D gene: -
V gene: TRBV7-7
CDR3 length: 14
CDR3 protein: CASSLGSSIGELFF

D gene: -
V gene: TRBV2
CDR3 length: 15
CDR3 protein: CASRDSLAAGDEQFF

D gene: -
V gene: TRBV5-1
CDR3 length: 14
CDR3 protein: CASSLGSAGNTIYF

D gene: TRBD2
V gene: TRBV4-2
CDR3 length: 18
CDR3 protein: CASSQKVAAGADSYEQYF